This T cell receptor beta chain was recorded in a study of a mutant IDH1 vaccine in newly diagnosed glioma (dated by TCRdb to the early 2020s). Study-level background: Vaccination was initiated 4-6 weeks after radiotherapy alone, or concurrently with temozolomide cycles in the chemotherapy-containing groups. Of the approximately 32 treated patients, around 62% were male and approximately 38% were female, and the mean age was around 40 years. Longitudinal TCRB deep sequencing was performed for 20 to 30 treated patients wherever samples were available for exploratory analyses. Six visits were used for peripheral blood collection: V03 (baseline), V05, V07, V10, V12 and V13. The week-35 safety follow-up was designated visit V12, and the week-47 end of study was designated visit V13. Before enrollment, most patients had been given radiochemotherapy with temozolomide as standard therapy, while the rest had received either radiotherapy alone or temozolomide alone.

V sheds 1 base and J sheds 0 bases, leaving 13 bases between their ends. As encoded in the germline V gene (reference sequence), CDR1 is LNHDA while CDR2 is SQIVND. The CDR3 runs 17 residues from the cysteine to the phenylalanine. Only the CDR3 DNA is retained, 51 bases long and in frame from the first base. The library relied on the immunoSEQ multiplex PCR assay. Rearranged TCR beta chain sequences were amplified with the hsTCRB Kit following the manufacturer's protocol. Sequencing of TCRB libraries was carried out on an Illumina MiSeq. The original pipeline was this. The proprietary platform of the kit vendor was used for demultiplexing, trimming and gene mapping. As stored in TCRdb, this immuneACCESS dataset retains in-frame rearrangements with V and J assigned. A fraction of the clones does not appear; measured against another copy, unresolved V genes explain less than half of the discrepancy, and the remainder lacks a known reason. The V and J calls and clone size are taken from that table; D and trimming were inferred from the DNA. The sample includes 50,000 to 70,000 clones, with 80% to 85% observed a single time. The ten largest clones represent roughly 3% of the sample.

What this sample's time point label stands for: week 47, end of study. A 20-mer mutant IDH1 peptide at 300 micrograms in Montanide made up each vaccine dose, which was injected subcutaneously together with topical imiquimod. Across visits V03 through V10, patients got a total of eight vaccinations, given in weeks 1, 3, 5, 7, 11, 15, 19 and 23. All donors had newly diagnosed IDH1-mutant astrocytomas of WHO grade 3 or 4 that showed loss of nuclear ATRX. The samples were drawn from NOA16, a multicentre, single-arm, open-label phase I trial in Germany that tested a mutant IDH1 peptide vaccine in humans for the first time. Genomic DNA for TCRB sequencing was extracted from EDTA blood using the DNeasy Blood and Tissue Kit. Beyond this particular receptor, the publication reports: The authors noted that analyses of patient blood samples could not be reproduced because of sample limitations. Across multiple MHC alleles, vaccine-induced immune responses were seen in around 93% of patients. Pseudoprogression seemed to be unrelated to changes in the top peripheral T cell clonotypes found by TCRB sequencing. PBMC samples for TCRB deep sequencing were selected based on availability.

Note on this clone: Its antigen target is currently unknown. Base qualities are not at hand, and no much larger clone is one base apart.

Specimen: PBMCs, collected from a glioma patient whose treatment included an IDH1 peptide vaccine. This chain joins TRBV19 to TRBJ1-3, with a weak D call of TRBD1 (5 bases match). The sequence derives from a woman between 50 and 59 years old with glioma. CDR3 reads: CASSIGAGDASGNTIYF. The nucleotides read TGTGCCAGTAGTATAGGGGCGGGGGACGCCTCTGGAAACACCATATATTTT. When the CDR3 is completed using the reference TRBV19 and TRBJ1-3 genes on either side, the full variable domain is DGGITQSPKYLFRKEGQNVTLSCEQNLNHDAMYWYRQDPGQGLRLIYYSQIVNDFQKGDIAEGYSVSREKKESFPLTVTSAQKNPTAFYLCASSIGAGDASGNTIYFGEGSWLTVV.